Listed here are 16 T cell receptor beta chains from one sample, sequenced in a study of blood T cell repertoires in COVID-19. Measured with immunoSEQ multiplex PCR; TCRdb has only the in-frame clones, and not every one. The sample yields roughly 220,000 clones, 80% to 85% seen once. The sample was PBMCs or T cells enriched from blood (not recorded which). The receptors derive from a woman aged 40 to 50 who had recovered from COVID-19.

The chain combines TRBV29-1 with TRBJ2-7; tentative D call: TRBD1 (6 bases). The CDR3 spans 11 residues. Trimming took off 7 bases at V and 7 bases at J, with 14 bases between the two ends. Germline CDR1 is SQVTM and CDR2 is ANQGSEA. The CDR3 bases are TGCAGCGCCACAGGGTTGGGGGAGCAGTACTTC. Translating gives CSATGLGEQYF.

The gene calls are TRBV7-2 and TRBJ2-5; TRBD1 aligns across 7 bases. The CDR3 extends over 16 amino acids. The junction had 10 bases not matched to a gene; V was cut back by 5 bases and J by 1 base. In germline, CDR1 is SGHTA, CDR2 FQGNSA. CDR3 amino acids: CASSNPQGILQETQYF. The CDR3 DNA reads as TGTGCCAGCAGCAACCCACAGGGGATCCTCCAAGAGACCCAGTACTTC. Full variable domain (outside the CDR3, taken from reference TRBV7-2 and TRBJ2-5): GAGVSQSPSNKVTEKGKDVELRCDPISGHTALYWYRQSLGQGLEFLIYFQGNSAPDKSGLPSDRFSAERTGGSVSTLTIQRTQQEDSAVYLCASSNPQGILQETQYFGPGTRLLVL.

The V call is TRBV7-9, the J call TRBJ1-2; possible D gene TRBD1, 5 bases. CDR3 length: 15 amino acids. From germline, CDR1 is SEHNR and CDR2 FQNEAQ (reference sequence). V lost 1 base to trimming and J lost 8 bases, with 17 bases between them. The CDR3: CASSLGSPRAGGYTF. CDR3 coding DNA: TGTGCCAGCAGCTTAGGGAGCCCCAGGGCGGGGGGCTACACCTTC.

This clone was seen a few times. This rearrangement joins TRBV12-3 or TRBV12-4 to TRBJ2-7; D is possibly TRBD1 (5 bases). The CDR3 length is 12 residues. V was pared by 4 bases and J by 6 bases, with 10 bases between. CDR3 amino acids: CASSWGASEQYF. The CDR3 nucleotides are TGTGCCAGCAGTTGGGGCGCTTCCGAGCAGTACTTC.

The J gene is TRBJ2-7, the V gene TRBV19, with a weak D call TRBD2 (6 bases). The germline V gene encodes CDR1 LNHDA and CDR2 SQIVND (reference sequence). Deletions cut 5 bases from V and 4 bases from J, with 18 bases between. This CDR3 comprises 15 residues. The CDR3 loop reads CASSGRNRLSYEQYF. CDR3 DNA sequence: TGTGCCAGTAGTGGGAGGAATCGATTGTCTTACGAGCAGTACTTC.

The CDR3 sequence is CASSAGTSNTEAFF. CDR3 nucleotides: TGTGCCAGCAGCGCCGGGACATCGAACACTGAAGCTTTCTTT. The gene calls are TRBV7-9 and TRBJ1-1, with a possible D match to TRBD1 (6 bases). Germline assignment: CDR1 SEHNR and CDR2 FQNEAQ (reference sequence). Trimming pared 5 bases from V and 1 base from J, leaving 11 bases between. This CDR3 is 14 amino acids long.

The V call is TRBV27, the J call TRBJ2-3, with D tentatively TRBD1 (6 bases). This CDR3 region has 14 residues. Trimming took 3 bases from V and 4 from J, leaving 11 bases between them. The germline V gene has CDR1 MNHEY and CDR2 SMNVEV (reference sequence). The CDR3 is CASSLGRGSDTQYF. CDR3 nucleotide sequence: TGTGCCAGCAGTTTGGGCAGGGGTTCAGATACGCAGTATTTT.

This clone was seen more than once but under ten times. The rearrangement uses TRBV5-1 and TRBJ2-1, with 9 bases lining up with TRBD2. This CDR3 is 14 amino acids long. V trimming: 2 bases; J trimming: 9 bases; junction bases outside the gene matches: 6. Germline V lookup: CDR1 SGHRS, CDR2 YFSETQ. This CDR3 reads CASSLGTSYGEQFF. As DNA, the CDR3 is TGCGCCAGCAGCTTAGGGACTAGCTATGGTGAGCAGTTCTTC.

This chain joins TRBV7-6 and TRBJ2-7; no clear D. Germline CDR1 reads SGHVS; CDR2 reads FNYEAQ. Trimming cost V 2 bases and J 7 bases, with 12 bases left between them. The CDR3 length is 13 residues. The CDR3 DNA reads TGTGCCAGCAGCTTAATGGAGACGAGTGAGCAGTACTTC. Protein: CASSLMETSEQYF.

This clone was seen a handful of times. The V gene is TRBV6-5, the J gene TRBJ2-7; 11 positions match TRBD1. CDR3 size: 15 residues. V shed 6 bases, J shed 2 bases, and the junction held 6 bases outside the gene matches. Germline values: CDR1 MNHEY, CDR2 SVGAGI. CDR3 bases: TGTGCCAGCAGGACGCCGGGACAGGGGGCCTACGAGCAGTACTTC. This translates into CASRTPGQGAYEQYF.

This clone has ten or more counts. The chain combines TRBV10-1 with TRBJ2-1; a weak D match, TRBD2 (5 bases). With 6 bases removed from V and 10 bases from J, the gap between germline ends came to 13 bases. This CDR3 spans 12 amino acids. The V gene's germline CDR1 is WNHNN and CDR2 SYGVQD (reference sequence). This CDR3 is CASSRGSAEQFF. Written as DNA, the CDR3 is TGCGCCAGCAGCCGAGGGTCGGCGGAGCAGTTCTTC.

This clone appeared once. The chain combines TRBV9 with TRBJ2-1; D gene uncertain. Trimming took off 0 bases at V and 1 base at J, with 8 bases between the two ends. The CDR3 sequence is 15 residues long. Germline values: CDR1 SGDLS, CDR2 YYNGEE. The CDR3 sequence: CASSVVGSSYNEQFF. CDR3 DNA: TGTGCCAGCAGCGTAGTCGGTAGTTCCTACAATGAGCAGTTCTTC.

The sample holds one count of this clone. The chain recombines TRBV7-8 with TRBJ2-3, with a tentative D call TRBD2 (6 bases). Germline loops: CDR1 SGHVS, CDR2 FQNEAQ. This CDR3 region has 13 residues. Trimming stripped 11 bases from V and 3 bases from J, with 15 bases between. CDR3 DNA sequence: TGTGCCTCACAGGCGGGGATAACAGATACGCAGTATTTT. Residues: CASQAGITDTQYF.

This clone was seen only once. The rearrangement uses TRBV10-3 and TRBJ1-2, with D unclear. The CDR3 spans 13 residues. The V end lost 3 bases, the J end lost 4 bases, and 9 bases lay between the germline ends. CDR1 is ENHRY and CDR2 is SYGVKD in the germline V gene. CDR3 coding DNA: TGTGCCATCAGTGAACAAAAAAGCTATGGCTACACCTTC. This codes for CAISEQKSYGYTF.

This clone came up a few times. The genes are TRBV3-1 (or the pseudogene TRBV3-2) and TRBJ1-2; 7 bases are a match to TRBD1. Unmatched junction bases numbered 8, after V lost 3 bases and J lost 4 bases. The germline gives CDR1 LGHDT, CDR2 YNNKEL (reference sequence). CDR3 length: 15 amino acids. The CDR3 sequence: CASSQGQGGSYGYTF. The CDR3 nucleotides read TGTGCCAGCAGCCAGGGACAAGGGGGCAGCTATGGCTACACCTTC.

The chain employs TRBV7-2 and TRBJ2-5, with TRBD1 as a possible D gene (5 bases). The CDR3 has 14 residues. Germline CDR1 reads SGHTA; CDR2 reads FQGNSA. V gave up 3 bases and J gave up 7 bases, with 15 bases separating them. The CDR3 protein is CASSFGSPGLTQYF. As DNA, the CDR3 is TGTGCCAGCAGCTTTGGCTCGCCAGGGTTGACCCAGTACTTC.